The 5 T cell receptor beta chains below come from one sample, sequenced in a study of blood T cell repertoires in COVID-19. Using immunoSEQ multiplex PCR, the repertoire was profiled, and TCRdb retains in-frame clones only, with some absent. Here the sample spans 250,000 to 300,000 clones, 75% to 85% being singletons. Sequences were obtained from peripheral blood. Receptor source: a man over 45 with active or convalescent COVID-19.

The V call is TRBV7-8, the J call TRBJ1-5; no definite D call. The CDR3 is 15 amino acids. CDR1 and CDR2 from the germline V gene are SGHVS and FQNEAQ. The V gene lost 5 bases and the J gene lost 2 bases, with 13 bases spanning the gap. The CDR3 DNA reads as TGTGCCAGCAGCCCCCAGGTGGTCGGCAATCAGCCCCAGCATTTT. It encodes CASSPQVVGNQPQHF.

The chain uses TRBV29-1 and TRBJ2-5; a weak D match, TRBD1 (5 bases). The V gene's germline CDR1 is SQVTM and CDR2 ANQGSEA. This CDR3 contains 12 residues. Trimming took 0 bases from V and 5 from J, leaving 7 bases between them. CDR3: CSVEEGPETQYF. For the CDR3, the DNA is TGCAGCGTTGAAGAGGGGCCGGAGACCCAGTACTTC.

The chain links TRBV3-1 (or the pseudogene TRBV3-2) to TRBJ2-1; the D gene is possibly TRBD1 (6 bases). The V gene's germline CDR1 is LGHDT and CDR2 YNNKEL (reference sequence). CDR3 length equals 14 residues. Trimming took off 7 bases at V and 3 bases at J, with 13 bases between the two ends. The CDR3 loop reads CASTIRDNYNEQFF. The CDR3 DNA follows: TGTGCCAGCACCATCCGGGACAACTACAATGAGCAGTTCTTC.

This chain connects TRBV30 to TRBJ1-6; D possibly corresponds to TRBD1 (6 bases). The CDR3 is 14 residues long. Trimming left V 5 bases short and J 8 bases short, with 16 bases between. Germline CDR1 is GTSNPN and CDR2 is SVGIG (reference sequence). The DNA of the CDR3 is TGTGCCTGGTCGTCAGGGGCGCAGGATTCACCCCTCCACTTT. It encodes CAWSSGAQDSPLHF.

A single count supports this clone. The chain recombines TRBV6-2 or TRBV6-3 with TRBJ2-5; TRBD2 is a possible D gene (6 bases). The germline V and J ends were trimmed by 5 bases and 5 bases, with 12 bases remaining between them. CDR1 is MNHEY, CDR2 SVGEGT, per germline. This CDR3 has 13 residues. CDR3 sequence reads: CASSERLAETQYF. The CDR3 DNA reads TGTGCCAGCAGTGAGAGGCTAGCGGAGACCCAGTACTTC.